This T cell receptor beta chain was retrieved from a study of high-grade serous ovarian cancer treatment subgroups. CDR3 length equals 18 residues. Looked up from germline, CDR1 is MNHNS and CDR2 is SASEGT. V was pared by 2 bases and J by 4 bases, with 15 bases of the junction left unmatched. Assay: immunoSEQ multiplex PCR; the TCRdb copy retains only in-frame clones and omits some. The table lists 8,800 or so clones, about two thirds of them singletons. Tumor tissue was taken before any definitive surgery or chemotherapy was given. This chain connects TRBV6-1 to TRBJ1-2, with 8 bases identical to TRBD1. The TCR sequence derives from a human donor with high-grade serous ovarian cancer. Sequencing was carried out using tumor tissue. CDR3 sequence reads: CASSEYRQGRIGGYGYTF. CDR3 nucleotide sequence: TGTGCCAGCAGTGAATATCGACAGGGGAGAATTGGCGGCTATGGCTACACCTTC.